The following is a T cell receptor beta chain sequence with its context. Its antigen is currently unknown. The record originates from a study of shared clonotypes between healthy human individuals. At the level of the study: CD4 naive and CD4 memory each took three plates per donor, while CD8 naive took two and CD8 memory one. Whole-study results and caveats: Blood was the sole source, and tissue repertoires probably differ.

The germline CDR1 and CDR2 sequences are GTSNPN and SVGIG (reference sequence). V was pared by 1 base and J by 2 bases, with 12 bases between. The CDR3 is 14 residues long. The assay was immunoSEQ multiplex PCR, and TCRdb's table has in-frame clones only and misses some. The sample consists of about 2.3 million clones, 80% to 95% of them appearing once. Caucasian adults living in Nashville, Tennessee, provided all samples. The chain combines TRBV30 with TRBJ2-7; TRBD1 is a possible D gene (6 bases). The specimen sequenced was naive CD4+ T cells from PBMCs. Stated subset: CD45RA+ positively selected. The receptor's source is a young man in good health. Some clones in this sample may be carry-over from other donors' samples. Written as DNA, the CDR3 is TGTGCCTGGAGTGCTACAGGGTTAACCTACGAGCAGTACTTC. As protein: CAWSATGLTYEQYF.